The entry below describes one T cell receptor (beta chain). Antigen unknown. One end of the junction does not line up with germline, which may come from a read error. A multiplex PCR was run with 60 Vbeta primers and 13 Jbeta primers. The method was immunoSEQ multiplex PCR; TCRdb's version includes in-frame clones alone and lacks a portion of them. Of 90,000 to 110,000 clones listed, about four fifths were seen once; the top ten hold 1% to 1.5%. The sample originates from a study of cytomegalovirus exposure and HLA in healthy donors. Study-wide results and caveats: It was in a later analysis that TCR association rates were seen to vary by HLA locus, highest for DRB1 and lowest for HLA-C. Later analysis identified a missense DCLRE1C variant that was linked to TCR beta V- and J-gene trimming. Researchers reported from a later analysis that most CMV-associated TCR beta chains appeared HLA-restricted. In vitro work confirmed that a few CMV-associated chains recognize CMV antigens.

The CDR3 length is 12 residues. Germline V CDR1 and CDR2: SQVTM, ANQGSEA. The clonotype was recovered from a man between 25 and 39 years old in good health and CMV-seronegative. The chain uses TRBV29-1 and TRBJ2-7; TRBD2 agrees at 10 bases. The sequenced material came from PBMCs. CDR3 sequence reads: CSVLGPLGTSDF. The CDR3 DNA sequence: TGCAGCGTCCTTGGGCCATTGGGGACTAGCGACTTC.